This T cell receptor beta chain was profiled in a study of blood T cell repertoires in COVID-19. The overall study: Sites across the United States, Italy and Spain contributed samples from acute and convalescent COVID-19. PBMCs, B-cell-depleted T cells, or T cells were the source of the cDNA or gDNA that made up the material.

Original handling: Amplification of reference gene primers was used by the study to estimate nucleated cell counts. Measured with immunoSEQ multiplex PCR; TCRdb has only the in-frame clones, and not every one. Clonal size and the V and J genes are those of that table, whereas D and trimming came from the DNA. The data contain a few hundred thousand clones, roughly 85% of them singletons. CDR3 size: 16 residues. Unmatched junction bases numbered 2, after V lost 0 bases and J lost 0 bases. Germline CDR1 reads LNHNV; CDR2 reads YYDKDF (reference sequence). This sequence originates from a woman aged 25-40 years with active or convalescent COVID-19. The sequenced material came from peripheral blood. The chain uses TRBV15 and TRBJ2-3, with 8 bases identical to TRBD1. DNA for the CDR3: TGTGCCACCAGCAGAGATGGACAGGGAAGCACAGATACGCAGTATTTT. Encoded protein: CATSRDGQGSTDTQYF.